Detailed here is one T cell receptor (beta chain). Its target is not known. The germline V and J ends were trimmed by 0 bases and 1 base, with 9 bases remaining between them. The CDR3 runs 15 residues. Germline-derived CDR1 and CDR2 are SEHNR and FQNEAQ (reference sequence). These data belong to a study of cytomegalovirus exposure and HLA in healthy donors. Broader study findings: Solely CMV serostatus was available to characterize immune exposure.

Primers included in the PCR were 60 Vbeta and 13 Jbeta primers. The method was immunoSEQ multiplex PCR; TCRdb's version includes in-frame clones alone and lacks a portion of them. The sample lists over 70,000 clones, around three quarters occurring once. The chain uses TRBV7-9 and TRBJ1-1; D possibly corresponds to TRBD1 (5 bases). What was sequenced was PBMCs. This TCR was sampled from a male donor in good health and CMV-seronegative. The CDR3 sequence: CASSLASGGNTEAFF. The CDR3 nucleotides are TGTGCCAGCAGCTTAGCGTCGGGGGGGAACACTGAAGCTTTCTTT.